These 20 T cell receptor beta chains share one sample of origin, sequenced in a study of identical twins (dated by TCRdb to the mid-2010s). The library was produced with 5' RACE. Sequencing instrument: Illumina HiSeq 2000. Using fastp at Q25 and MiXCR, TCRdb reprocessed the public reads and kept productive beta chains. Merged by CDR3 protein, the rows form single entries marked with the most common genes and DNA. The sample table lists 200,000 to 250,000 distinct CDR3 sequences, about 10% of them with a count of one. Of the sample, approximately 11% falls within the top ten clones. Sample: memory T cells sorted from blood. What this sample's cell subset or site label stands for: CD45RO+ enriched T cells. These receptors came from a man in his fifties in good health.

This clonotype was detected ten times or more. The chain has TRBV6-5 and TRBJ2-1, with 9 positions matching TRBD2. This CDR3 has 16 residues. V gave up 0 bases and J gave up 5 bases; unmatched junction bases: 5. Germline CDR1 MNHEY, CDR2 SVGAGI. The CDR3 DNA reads TGTGCCAGCAGTTACTCGCCGGGACTAGCTCACAATGAGCAGTTCTTC. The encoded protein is CASSYSPGLAHNEQFF.

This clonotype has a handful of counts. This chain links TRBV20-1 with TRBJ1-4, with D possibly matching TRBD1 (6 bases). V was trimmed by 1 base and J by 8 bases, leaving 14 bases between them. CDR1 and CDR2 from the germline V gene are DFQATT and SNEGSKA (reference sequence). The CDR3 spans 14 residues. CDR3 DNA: TGCAGTGCTAGAGCGGGGGGGGCCGACGAAAAACTGTTTTTT. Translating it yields CSARAGGADEKLFF.

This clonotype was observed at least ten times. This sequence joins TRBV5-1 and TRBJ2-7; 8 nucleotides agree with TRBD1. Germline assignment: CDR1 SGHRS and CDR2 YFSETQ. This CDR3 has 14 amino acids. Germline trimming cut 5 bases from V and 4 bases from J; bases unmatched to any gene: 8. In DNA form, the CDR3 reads TGCGCCAGCAGGAGGGAGCAGGGGGCGTACGAGCAGTACTTC. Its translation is CASRREQGAYEQYF.

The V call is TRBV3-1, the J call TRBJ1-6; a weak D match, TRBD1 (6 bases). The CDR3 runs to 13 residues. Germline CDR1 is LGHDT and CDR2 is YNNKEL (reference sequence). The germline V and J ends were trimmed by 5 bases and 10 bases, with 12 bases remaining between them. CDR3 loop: CASSIRQGSPLHF. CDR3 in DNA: TGTGCCAGCAGCATCCGGCAGGGGTCACCCCTCCACTTT.

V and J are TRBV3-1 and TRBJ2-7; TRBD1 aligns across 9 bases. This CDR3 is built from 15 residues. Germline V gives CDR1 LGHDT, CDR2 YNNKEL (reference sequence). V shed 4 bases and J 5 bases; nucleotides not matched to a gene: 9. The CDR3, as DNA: TGTGCCAGCAGCCCTCAGGGGACAGGGATCGACGAGCAGTACTTC. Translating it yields CASSPQGTGIDEQYF.

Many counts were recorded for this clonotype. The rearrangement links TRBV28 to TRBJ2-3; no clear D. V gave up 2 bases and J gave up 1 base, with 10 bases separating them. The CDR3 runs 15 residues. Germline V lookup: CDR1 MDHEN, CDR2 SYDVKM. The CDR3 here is CASSLPVWGTDTQYF. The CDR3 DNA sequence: TGTGCCAGCAGTTTACCGGTGTGGGGCACAGATACGCAGTATTTT.

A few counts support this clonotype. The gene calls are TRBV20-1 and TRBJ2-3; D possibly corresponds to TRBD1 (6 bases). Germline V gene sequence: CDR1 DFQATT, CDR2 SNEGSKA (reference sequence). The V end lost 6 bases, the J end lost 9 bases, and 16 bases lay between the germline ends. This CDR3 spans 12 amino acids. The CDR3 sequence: CSAFPDRNTQYF. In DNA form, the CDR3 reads TGCAGTGCGTTCCCGGACAGAAACACGCAGTATTTT.

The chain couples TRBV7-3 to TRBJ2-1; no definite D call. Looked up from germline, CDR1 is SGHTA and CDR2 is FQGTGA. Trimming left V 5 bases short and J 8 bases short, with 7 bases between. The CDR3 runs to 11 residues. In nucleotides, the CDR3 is TGTGCCAGCAGCCCCCAGGATGAGCAGTTCTTC. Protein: CASSPQDEQFF.

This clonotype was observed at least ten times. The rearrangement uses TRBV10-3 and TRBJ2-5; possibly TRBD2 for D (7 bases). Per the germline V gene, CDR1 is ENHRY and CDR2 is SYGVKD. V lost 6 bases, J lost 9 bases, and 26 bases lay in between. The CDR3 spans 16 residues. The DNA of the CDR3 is TGTGCCATCAGCGGCACGGGAACAGGGAGGGGGTTTTCCCAGTACTTC. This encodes CAISGTGTGRGFSQYF.

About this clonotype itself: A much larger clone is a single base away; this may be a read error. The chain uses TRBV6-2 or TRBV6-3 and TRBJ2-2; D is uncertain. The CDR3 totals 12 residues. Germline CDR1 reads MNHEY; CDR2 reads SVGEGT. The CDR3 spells CAGSHGRGELFF. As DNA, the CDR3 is TGTGCCGGCAGCCACGGGCGGGGGGAGCTGTTTTTT.

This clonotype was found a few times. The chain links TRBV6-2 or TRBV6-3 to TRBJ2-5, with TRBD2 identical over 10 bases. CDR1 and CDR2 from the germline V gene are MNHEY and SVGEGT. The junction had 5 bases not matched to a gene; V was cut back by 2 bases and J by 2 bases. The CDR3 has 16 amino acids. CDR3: CASSYQAGGVQETQYF. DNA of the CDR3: TGTGCCAGCAGTTACCAAGCGGGAGGGGTTCAAGAGACCCAGTACTTC.

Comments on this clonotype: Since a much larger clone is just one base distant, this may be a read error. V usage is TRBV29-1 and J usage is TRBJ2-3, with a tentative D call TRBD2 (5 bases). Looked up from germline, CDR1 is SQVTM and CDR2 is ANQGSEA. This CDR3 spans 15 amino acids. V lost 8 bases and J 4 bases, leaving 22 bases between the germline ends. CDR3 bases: TGCAGCTCAAGAGCGGTATACTGGACGGCAGATACGCAGTATTTT. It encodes CSSRAVYWTADTQYF.

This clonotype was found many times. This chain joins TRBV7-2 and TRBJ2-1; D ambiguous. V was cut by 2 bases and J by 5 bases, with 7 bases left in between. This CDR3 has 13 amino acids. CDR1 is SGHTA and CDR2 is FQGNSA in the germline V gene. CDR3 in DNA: TGTGCCAGCAGCTTACAGGTCCACAATGAGCAGTTCTTC. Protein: CASSLQVHNEQFF.

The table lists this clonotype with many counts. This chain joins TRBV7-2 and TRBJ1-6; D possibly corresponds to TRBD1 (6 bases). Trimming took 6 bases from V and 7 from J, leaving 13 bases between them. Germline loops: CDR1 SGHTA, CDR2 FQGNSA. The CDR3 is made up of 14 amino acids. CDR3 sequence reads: CASSYRVLNSPLHF. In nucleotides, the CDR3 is TGTGCCAGCAGTTACAGGGTTCTCAATTCACCCCTCCACTTT.

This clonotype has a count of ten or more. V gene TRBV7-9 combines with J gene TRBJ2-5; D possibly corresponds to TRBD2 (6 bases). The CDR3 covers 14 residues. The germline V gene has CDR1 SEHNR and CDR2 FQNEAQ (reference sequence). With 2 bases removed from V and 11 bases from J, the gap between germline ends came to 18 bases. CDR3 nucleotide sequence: TGTGCCAGCAGCTTAAATTCGCGGGACGTCCCTCAGTACTTC. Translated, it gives CASSLNSRDVPQYF.

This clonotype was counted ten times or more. CDR3 protein: CASSFRGGTRGEQFF. CDR3 bases: TGTGCCAGCAGTTTTAGAGGTGGCACACGGGGAGAGCAGTTCTTC. The V gene is TRBV12-3 or TRBV12-4, the J gene TRBJ2-1; TRBD2 might be the D (5 bases). V lost 3 bases and J 10 bases, leaving 19 bases between the germline ends. This CDR3 spans 15 amino acids.

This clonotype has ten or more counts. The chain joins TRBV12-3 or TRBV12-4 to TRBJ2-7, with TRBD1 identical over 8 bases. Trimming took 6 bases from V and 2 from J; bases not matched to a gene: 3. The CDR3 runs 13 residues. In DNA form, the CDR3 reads TGTGCCAGCAGGCCGACAGGGGCCTACGAGCAGTACTTC. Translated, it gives CASRPTGAYEQYF.

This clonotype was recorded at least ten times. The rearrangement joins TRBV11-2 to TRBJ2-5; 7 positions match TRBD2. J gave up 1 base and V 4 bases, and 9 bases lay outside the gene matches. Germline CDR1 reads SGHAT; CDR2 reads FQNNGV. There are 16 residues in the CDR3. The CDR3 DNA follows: TGTGCCAGCAGCTCACGGACTAGTTGGTTCCAAGAGACCCAGTACTTC. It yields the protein CASSSRTSWFQETQYF.

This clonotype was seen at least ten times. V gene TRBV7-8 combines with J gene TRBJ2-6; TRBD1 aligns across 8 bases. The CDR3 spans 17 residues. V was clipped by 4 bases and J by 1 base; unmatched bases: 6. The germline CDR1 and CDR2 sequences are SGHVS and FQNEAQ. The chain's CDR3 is CASSSDRVPSGANVLTF. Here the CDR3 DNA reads TGTGCCAGCAGCTCGGACAGGGTACCTTCTGGGGCCAACGTCCTGACTTTC.

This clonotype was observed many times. CDR3 in amino acids: CASNPGSVRAETQYF. DNA for the CDR3: TGTGCCAGCAACCCCGGGTCAGTCCGGGCAGAGACCCAGTACTTC. The chain couples TRBV7-9 to TRBJ2-5; no reliable D call. The V end was cut by 7 bases, the J end by 4 bases, with 19 bases between. Germline V gene lookup returns CDR1 SEHNR and CDR2 FQNEAQ (reference sequence). The CDR3 spans 15 residues.